This TCR beta chain is from a study of monozygotic twins with cystic fibrosis. Overall study results and limits: Unrelated CF individuals shared fewer identical clonotypes than monozygotic CF twins. Clonality was generally low (median roughly 0.01), higher in the most severe patients. In 13 of 16 pairs, V gene usage was closest to the co-twin's.

The V gene's germline CDR1 is GTSNPN and CDR2 SVGIG (reference sequence). Between the trimmed V and J ends, which lost 0 bases and 2 bases, there was a span of 13 bases. This CDR3 has 15 residues. Turning to this clone: The antigen is undetermined.

Assay: immunoSEQ multiplex PCR; the TCRdb copy retains only in-frame clones and omits some. The sample yields 30,000 to 40,000 clones, 66% seen once. The chain recombines TRBV30 with TRBJ2-5; D possibly corresponds to TRBD2 (7 bases). The sequencing input was blood. This TCR derives from a girl aged 10 to 17 with cystic fibrosis. For the CDR3, the DNA is TGTGCCTGGAGTGTAGGTGGGAGGGGGCAAGAGACCCAGTACTTC. Protein product: CAWSVGGRGQETQYF. Complete variable domain (other parts from reference TRBV30 and TRBJ2-5): SQTIHQWPATLVQPVGSPLSLECTVEGTSNPNLYWYRQAAGRGLQLLFYSVGIGQISSEVPQNLSASRPQDRQFILSSKKLLLSDSGFYLCAWSVGGRGQETQYFGPGTRLLVL.